The 13 T cell receptor beta chains in this list originate from one sample, sequenced in a study of control samples from healthy donors and cancer patients. Repertoires were generated with immunoSEQ multiplex PCR, while TCRdb's copy carries only in-frame clones and drops some. The profile shows around 75,000 clones, approximately 92% of them singletons. The sample comprised blood. Every receptor here comes from a woman aged 55-70 years in good health.

V and J are TRBV28 and TRBJ2-7; weak D call: TRBD2 (5 bases). Germline CDR1 MDHEN, CDR2 SYDVKM. This CDR3 is built from 15 residues. Trimming left V 5 bases short and J 0 bases short, with 14 bases between. CDR3 in amino acids: CASSPRPGSSYEQYF. In nucleotides, the CDR3 is TGTGCCAGCAGTCCTCGACCGGGAAGCTCCTACGAGCAGTACTTC.

The chain is built from TRBV6-5 and TRBJ2-7; D remains ambiguous. V dropped 0 bases and J dropped 0 bases, with 9 bases sitting between them. The CDR3 extends over 15 amino acids. CDR1 is MNHEY, CDR2 SVGAGI, per germline. The CDR3 DNA reads as TGTGCCAGCAGTTACTCTTCGTTAGACTCCTACGAGCAGTACTTC. This encodes CASSYSSLDSYEQYF.

The CDR3 sequence: CAISSPRVYGYTF. Here the CDR3 DNA reads TGTGCCATTAGCAGCCCACGGGTCTATGGCTACACCTTC. The rearrangement links TRBV10-3 to TRBJ1-2; D unresolved. V was pared by 9 bases and J by 4 bases, with 15 bases between. Looked up from germline, CDR1 is ENHRY and CDR2 is SYGVKD. This CDR3 has 13 amino acids.

The chain uses TRBV10-3 and TRBJ2-5, with 11 nucleotides matching TRBD1. This CDR3 is built from 14 residues. V gave up 6 bases and J gave up 4 bases; unmatched junction bases: 4. The germline V gene has CDR1 ENHRY and CDR2 SYGVKD. The CDR3 region has the DNA TGTGCCATCAGGAAGGGACAGGGGGTAGAGACCCAGTACTTC. Its translation is CAIRKGQGVETQYF.

This rearrangement joins TRBV19 to TRBJ1-1; no firm D call. CDR1 is LNHDA and CDR2 is SQIVND in the germline V gene (reference sequence). The CDR3 is 13 residues long. Trimming removed 7 bases at V and 1 base at J, with 10 bases between. As DNA, the CDR3 is TGTGCCAGTACCCATGCAGGGAACACTGAAGCTTTCTTT. Residues: CASTHAGNTEAFF. Based on the CDR3 plus reference TRBV19 and TRBJ1-1, the full variable domain is DGGITQSPKYLFRKEGQNVTLSCEQNLNHDAMYWYRQDPGQGLRLIYYSQIVNDFQKGDIAEGYSVSREKKESFPLTVTSAQKNPTAFYLCASTHAGNTEAFFGQGTRLTVV.

This chain joins TRBV24-1 and TRBJ2-3; D is perhaps TRBD1 or TRBD2 (5 bases each). V was pared by 5 bases and J by 6 bases, with 17 bases between. In germline, CDR1 is KGHDR, CDR2 SFDVKD. The CDR3 runs to 15 residues. CDR3 loop: CATSGPGTRQDTQYF. CDR3 DNA: TGTGCCACCAGTGGGCCCGGGACCAGGCAGGATACGCAGTATTTT.

This clone was seen only once. The J gene is TRBJ2-4, the V gene TRBV12-3 or TRBV12-4, with 8 bases aligning to TRBD2. The CDR3 extends over 11 amino acids. With 6 bases clipped from V and 12 bases from J, the junction kept 4 bases outside the gene matches. Here the CDR3 reads CASRTGTSQYF. The CDR3 DNA reads TGTGCCAGCAGGACCGGGACTAGTCAGTACTTC.

CDR3 protein: CASSVAWGDNEKLFF. The CDR3 bases are TGTGCCAGCAGCGTAGCATGGGGGGACAATGAAAAACTGTTTTTT. V usage is TRBV9 and J usage is TRBJ1-4, with D perhaps matching TRBD1 (5 bases). V was trimmed by 0 bases and J by 5 bases, leaving 11 bases between them. Germline loops: CDR1 SGDLS, CDR2 YYNGEE. CDR3 size: 15 residues.

The chain combines TRBV6-5 with TRBJ2-2; D is perhaps TRBD1 (6 bases). Trimming shortened V by 7 bases and J by 0 bases, and 12 bases separated the two germline ends. The CDR3 extends over 15 amino acids. Looked up from germline, CDR1 is MNHEY and CDR2 is SVGAGI. The DNA for the CDR3 is TGTGCCAGCAAAGGACAGAGAGCGAACACCGGGGAGCTGTTTTTT. It specifies CASKGQRANTGELFF.

V usage is TRBV4-1 and J usage is TRBJ2-2; D is unresolved. V dropped 2 bases and J dropped 0 bases, with 4 bases sitting between them. Per germline, CDR1 MGHRA and CDR2 YSYEKL. This CDR3 has 14 residues. The CDR3 is CASSQQTNTGELFF. The CDR3 nucleotides are TGCGCCAGCAGCCAACAGACGAACACCGGGGAGCTGTTTTTT.

The chain employs TRBV18 and TRBJ2-2, with D uncertain. Germline-derived CDR1 and CDR2 are KGHSH and LQKENI. The V and J ends lost 1 base and 1 base respectively, with 4 bases between them. The CDR3 consists of 14 residues. The CDR3 protein is CASSPLENTGELFF. CDR3 in DNA: TGTGCCAGCTCACCACTTGAGAACACCGGGGAGCTGTTTTTT.

J is TRBJ1-5 and V is TRBV12-3 or TRBV12-4, with TRBD1 matching 8 bases. J was trimmed by 5 bases and V by 5 bases; bases with no gene match: 2. This CDR3 has 13 amino acids. The CDR3 nucleotides read TGTGCCAGCAGTGTGACAGGGGATCAGCCCCAGCATTTT. Its protein is CASSVTGDQPQHF.

The chain recombines TRBV6-2 or TRBV6-3 with TRBJ2-1; the D gene is possibly TRBD2 (6 bases). CDR1 and CDR2 from the germline V gene are MNHEY and SVGEGT. Trimming pared 5 bases from V and 5 bases from J, leaving 19 bases between. This CDR3 is 16 amino acids long. This chain's CDR3 is CASSARDYGRDNEQFF. Written as DNA, the CDR3 is TGTGCCAGCAGTGCCCGCGACTACGGGAGAGACAATGAGCAGTTCTTC.